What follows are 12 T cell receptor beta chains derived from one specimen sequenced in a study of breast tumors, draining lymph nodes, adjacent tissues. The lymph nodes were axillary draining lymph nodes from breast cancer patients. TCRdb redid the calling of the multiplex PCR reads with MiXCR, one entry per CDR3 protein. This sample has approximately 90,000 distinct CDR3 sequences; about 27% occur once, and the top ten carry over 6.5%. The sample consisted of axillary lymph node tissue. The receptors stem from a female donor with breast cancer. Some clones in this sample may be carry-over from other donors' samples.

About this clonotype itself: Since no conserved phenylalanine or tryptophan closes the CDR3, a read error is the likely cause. CDR3 loop: CASSATSASQETQYY. DNA for the CDR3: TGCGCCAGTAGTGCGACTAGCGCGAGTCAAGAGACCCAGTACTAC. The V call is TRBV19, the J call TRBJ2-5; TRBD2 matches 8 bases. The V gene's germline CDR1 is LNHDA and CDR2 SQIVND (reference sequence). The CDR3 is made up of 15 amino acids.

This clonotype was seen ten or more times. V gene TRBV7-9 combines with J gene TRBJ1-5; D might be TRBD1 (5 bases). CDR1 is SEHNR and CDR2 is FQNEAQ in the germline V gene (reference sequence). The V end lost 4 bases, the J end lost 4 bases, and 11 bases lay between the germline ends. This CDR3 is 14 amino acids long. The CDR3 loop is CASSSLGGNQPQHF. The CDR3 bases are TGTGCCAGCAGCTCCCTCGGGGGGAATCAGCCCCAGCATTTT.

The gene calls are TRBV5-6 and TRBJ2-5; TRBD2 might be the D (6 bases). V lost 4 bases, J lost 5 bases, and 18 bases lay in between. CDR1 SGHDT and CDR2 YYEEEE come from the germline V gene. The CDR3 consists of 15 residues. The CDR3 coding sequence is TGTGCCAGCAGCAGATACCTGGGGGGAACGGAGACCCAGTACTTC. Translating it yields CASSRYLGGTETQYF.

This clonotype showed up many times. The CDR3 is CASSAEGRGSSYNEQFF. CDR3 nucleotide sequence: TGTGCCAGCAGCGCCGAGGGGCGGGGAAGCTCCTACAATGAGCAGTTCTTC. The V call is TRBV9, the J call TRBJ2-1, with a tentative D call TRBD2 (6 bases). V was shortened by 3 bases and J by 0 bases, with 16 bases between the two germline ends. This CDR3 has 17 amino acids. Germline V lookup: CDR1 SGDLS, CDR2 YYNGEE.

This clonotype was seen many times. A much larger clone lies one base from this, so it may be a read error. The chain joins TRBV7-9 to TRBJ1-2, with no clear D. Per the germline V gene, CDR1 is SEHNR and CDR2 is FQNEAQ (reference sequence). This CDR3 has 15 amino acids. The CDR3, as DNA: TGTGCCAGCAGCTTAGACGCGGGAGTCGTTTATGGCTACCCCTTC. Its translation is CASSLDAGVVYGYPF.

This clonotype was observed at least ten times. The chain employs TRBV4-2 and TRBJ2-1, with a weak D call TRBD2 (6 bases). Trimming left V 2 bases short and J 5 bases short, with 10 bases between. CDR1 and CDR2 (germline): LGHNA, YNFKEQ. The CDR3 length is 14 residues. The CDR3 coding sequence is TGTGCCAGCAGCCAAAGTGGGAGGAACAATGAGCAGTTCTTC. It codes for CASSQSGRNNEQFF.

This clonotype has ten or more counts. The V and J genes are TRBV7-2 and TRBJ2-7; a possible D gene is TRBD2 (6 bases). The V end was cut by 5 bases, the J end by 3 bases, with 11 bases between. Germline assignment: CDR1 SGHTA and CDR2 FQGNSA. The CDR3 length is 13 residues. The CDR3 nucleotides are TGTGCCAGCAGCGGGACTGCGTTCTACGAGCAGTACTTC. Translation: CASSGTAFYEQYF.

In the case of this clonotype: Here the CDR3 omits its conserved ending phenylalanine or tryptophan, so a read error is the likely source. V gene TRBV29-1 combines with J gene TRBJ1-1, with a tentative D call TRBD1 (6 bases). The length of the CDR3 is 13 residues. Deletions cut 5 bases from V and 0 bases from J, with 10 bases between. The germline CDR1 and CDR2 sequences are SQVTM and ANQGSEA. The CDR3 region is CSVKTGLNTEAFL. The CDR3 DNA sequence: TGCAGCGTTAAGACAGGATTGAACACTGAAGCTTTCCTT.

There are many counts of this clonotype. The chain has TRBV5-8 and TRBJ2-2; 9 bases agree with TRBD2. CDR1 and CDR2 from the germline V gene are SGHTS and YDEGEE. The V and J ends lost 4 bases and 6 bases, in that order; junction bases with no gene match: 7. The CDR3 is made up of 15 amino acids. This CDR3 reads CASSLRIAGAGELFF. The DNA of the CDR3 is TGTGCCAGCAGCCTGAGAATAGCGGGGGCCGGGGAGCTGTTTTTT. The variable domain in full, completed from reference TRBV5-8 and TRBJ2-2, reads EAGVTQSPTHLIKTRGQQATLRCSPISGHTSVYWYQQALGLGLQFLLWYDEGEERNRGNFPPRFSGRQFPNYSSELNVNALELEDSALYLCASSLRIAGAGELFFGEGSRLTVL.

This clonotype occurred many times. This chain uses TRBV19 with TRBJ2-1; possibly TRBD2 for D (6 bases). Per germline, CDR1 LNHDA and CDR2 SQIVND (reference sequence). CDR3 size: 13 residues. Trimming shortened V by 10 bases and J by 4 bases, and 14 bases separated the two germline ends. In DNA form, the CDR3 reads TGTGCCACCTTTGGGGAGGTGTACAATGAGCAGTTCTTC. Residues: CATFGEVYNEQFF.

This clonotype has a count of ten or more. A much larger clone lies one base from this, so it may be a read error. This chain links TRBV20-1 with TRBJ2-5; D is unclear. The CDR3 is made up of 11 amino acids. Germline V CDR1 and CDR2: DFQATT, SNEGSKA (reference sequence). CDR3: CSLGFQETQSF. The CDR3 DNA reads TGCAGTTTAGGCTTCCAAGAGACCCAGTCCTTC.

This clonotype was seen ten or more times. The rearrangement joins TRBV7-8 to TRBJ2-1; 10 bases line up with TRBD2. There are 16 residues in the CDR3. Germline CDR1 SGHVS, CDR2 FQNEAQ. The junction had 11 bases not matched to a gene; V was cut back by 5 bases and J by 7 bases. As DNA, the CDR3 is TGTGCCAGCAGCATCCAGGCTAGCGGGAGTCGGAATGAGCAGTTCTTC. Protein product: CASSIQASGSRNEQFF.